The 15 T cell receptor beta chains in this list originate from one sample, sequenced in a study of Ad26.COV2.S vaccination and SARS-CoV-2 variants. The method was immunoSEQ multiplex PCR; TCRdb's version includes in-frame clones alone and lacks a portion of them. The table lists approximately 400,000 clones, just over 90% of them singletons, with around 4.2% in the top ten. The sequencing here drew on peripheral blood, taken after recovery from COVID-19. The receptor source for this set is a human donor who had recovered from COVID-19.

This chain uses TRBV6-6 with TRBJ2-7; D not certain. The CDR3 covers 12 residues. Trimming pared 3 bases from V and 4 bases from J, leaving 7 bases between. Germline loops: CDR1 MNHNY, CDR2 SVGAGI (reference sequence). The CDR3 is CASSYFEYEQYF. CDR3 bases: TGTGCCAGCAGTTATTTTGAGTACGAGCAGTACTTC.

This clone appeared once. The V gene is TRBV7-9, the J gene TRBJ2-3, with unresolved D. Germline-derived CDR1 and CDR2 are SEHNR and FQNEAQ (reference sequence). The germline V and J ends were trimmed by 3 bases and 2 bases, with 9 bases remaining between them. There are 14 residues in the CDR3. The CDR3 here is CASSFSRLTDTQYF. DNA of the CDR3: TGTGCCAGCAGCTTTAGTCGCCTCACAGATACGCAGTATTTT.

The rearrangement uses TRBV5-8 and TRBJ1-2; D is undetermined. V was pared by 2 bases and J by 8 bases, with 25 bases between. CDR3 length: 17 residues. CDR1 and CDR2 from the germline V gene are SGHTS and YDEGEE. Written as DNA, the CDR3 is TGTGCCAGCAGCTTCCAACCCTCAGTGGTGGTGGCTCTAGGCTACACCTTC. Translated: CASSFQPSVVVALGYTF.

The chain carries TRBV6-5 and TRBJ1-2, with D possibly TRBD1 on 5 matching bases. The V gene's germline CDR1 is MNHEY and CDR2 SVGAGI. The CDR3 is 14 amino acids. Trimming removed 0 bases from V and 8 bases from J, with 13 bases in between. The CDR3 nucleotides are TGTGCCAGCAGTTACTCGAGAGCAGGGAGCGGCTACACCTTC. This gives the protein CASSYSRAGSGYTF.

V and J are TRBV29-1 and TRBJ2-5, with D perhaps given as TRBD1 or TRBD2 (6 bases each). CDR3 size: 17 residues. In germline, CDR1 is SQVTM, CDR2 ANQGSEA. Trimming shortened V by 3 bases and J by 1 base, and 21 bases separated the two germline ends. Here the CDR3 reads CSVEGAVVAVPQETQYF. CDR3 bases: TGCAGCGTTGAGGGGGCGGTGGTAGCGGTTCCCCAAGAGACCCAGTACTTC.

J is TRBJ1-5 and V is TRBV15; 10 bases map to TRBD1. CDR1 is LNHNV, CDR2 YYDKDF, per germline (reference sequence). The CDR3 is 18 residues long. The V segment lost 1 base and the J segment 6 bases; nucleotides outside the gene matches: 12. CDR3 in DNA: TGTGCCACCAGCAGAGCAAGGACAGGGGGGGGATTTAGTCAGCCCCAGCATTTT. It codes for CATSRARTGGGFSQPQHF.

The chain uses TRBV6-5 and TRBJ1-3, with 7 bases fitting TRBD1. The CDR3 runs to 15 residues. V dropped 1 base and J dropped 0; count of bases not matched to a gene: 0. CDR1 is MNHEY, CDR2 SVGAGI, per germline. CDR3 protein: CASSYWTGSGNTIYF. CDR3 DNA: TGTGCCAGCAGTTACTGGACAGGCTCTGGAAACACCATATATTTT.

Turning to this clone: Other nucleotide sequences in the sample specify the same CDR3. The chain has TRBV5-1 and TRBJ1-1, with D possibly being TRBD1 (5 bases). The CDR3 is 14 residues long. The V end was cut by 0 bases, the J end by 1 base, with 7 bases between. Germline V CDR1 and CDR2: SGHRS, YFSETQ. CDR3 sequence: CASSLGQPNTEAFF. As DNA, the CDR3 is TGCGCCAGCAGCTTGGGACAGCCGAACACTGAAGCTTTCTTT.

This clone was observed a single time. The CDR3, as DNA: TGTGCCAGCAGCGTAGGTCCGAGGATGGGCCTAAGCTCCTATAATTCACCCCTCCACTTT. Amino acids: CASSVGPRMGLSSYNSPLHF. The J gene is TRBJ1-6, the V gene TRBV9; no firm D call. Trimming pared 0 bases from V and 0 bases from J, leaving 19 bases between. CDR1 is SGDLS and CDR2 is YYNGEE in the germline V gene. This CDR3 has 20 residues.

This clone was counted a single time. V usage is TRBV18 and J usage is TRBJ2-5; the match to TRBD2 covers 9 bases. This CDR3 comprises 15 residues. The germline gives CDR1 KGHSH, CDR2 LQKENI. V gave up 3 bases and J gave up 2 bases; unmatched junction bases: 4. The CDR3 is CASSPLAGIQETQYF. CDR3 nucleotide sequence: TGTGCCAGCTCACCCCTAGCGGGGATACAAGAGACCCAGTACTTC.

A single count supports this clone. The chain combines TRBV28 with TRBJ1-1; TRBD1 agrees at 8 bases. V dropped 11 bases and J dropped 1; count of bases not matched to a gene: 6. This CDR3 has 13 residues. Germline V gene lookup returns CDR1 MDHEN and CDR2 SYDVKM. The CDR3 DNA sequence: TGTGCCTCCAGGGGGCGAAAGAACACTGAAGCTTTCTTT. Encoded protein: CASRGRKNTEAFF.

The rearrangement links TRBV3-1 (or the pseudogene TRBV3-2) to TRBJ1-2, with 7 bases fitting TRBD1. CDR3 length equals 18 residues. Trimming at V came to 3 bases and at J to 5 bases, leaving 18 bases not matched to a gene. CDR1 and CDR2 (germline): LGHDT, YNNKEL (reference sequence). The DNA of the CDR3 is TGTGCCAGCAGCCACAACACAGGGGACGGGAGCCTGCTATATGGCTACACCTTC. Translated: CASSHNTGDGSLLYGYTF.

The rearrangement links TRBV5-1 to TRBJ2-6; D is possibly TRBD1 (6 bases). CDR3 length equals 18 residues. The V and J ends lost 2 bases and 1 base respectively, with 16 bases between them. Germline CDR1 SGHRS, CDR2 YFSETQ. The CDR3 is CASSLQSGHPSGANVLTF. The CDR3 nucleotides read TGCGCCAGCAGCTTACAATCGGGACACCCTTCTGGGGCCAACGTCCTGACTTTC.

This clone was found once. The rearrangement links TRBV5-6 to TRBJ2-5, with unresolved D. Looked up from germline, CDR1 is SGHDT and CDR2 is YYEEEE. V lost 0 bases and J lost 2, with 11 bases in between. This CDR3 has 15 amino acids. CDR3 sequence: CASSLEGGNQETQYF. As DNA, the CDR3 is TGTGCCAGCAGCTTGGAAGGTGGGAATCAAGAGACCCAGTACTTC.

The chain recombines TRBV27 with TRBJ1-2; no firm D call. Germline V lookup: CDR1 MNHEY, CDR2 SMNVEV (reference sequence). CDR3 size: 14 residues. Trimming shortened V by 1 base and J by 2 bases, and 8 bases separated the two germline ends. CDR3 protein: CASSLLATNYGYTF. CDR3 in DNA: TGTGCCAGCAGTTTATTAGCGACCAACTATGGCTACACCTTC.